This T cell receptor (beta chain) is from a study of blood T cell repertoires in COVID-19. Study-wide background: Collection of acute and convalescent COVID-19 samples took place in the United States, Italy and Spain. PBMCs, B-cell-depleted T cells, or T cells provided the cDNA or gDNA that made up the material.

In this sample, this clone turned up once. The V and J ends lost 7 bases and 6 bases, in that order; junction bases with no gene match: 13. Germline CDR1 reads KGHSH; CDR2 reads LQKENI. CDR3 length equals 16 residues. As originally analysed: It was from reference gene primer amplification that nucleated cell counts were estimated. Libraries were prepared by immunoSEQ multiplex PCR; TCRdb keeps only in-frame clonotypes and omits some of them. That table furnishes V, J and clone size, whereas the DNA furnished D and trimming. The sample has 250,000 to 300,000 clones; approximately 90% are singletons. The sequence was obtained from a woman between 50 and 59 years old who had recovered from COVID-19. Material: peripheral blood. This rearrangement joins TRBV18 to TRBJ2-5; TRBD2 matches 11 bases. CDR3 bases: TGTGCCAGCTTGGTACTTAGCGGGGGGGATGGAAAGACCCAGTACTTC. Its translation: CASLVLSGGDGKTQYF.